The 7 T cell receptor beta chains given below trace back to one sample, sequenced in a study of T cells in Graves' hyperthyroidism and ophthalmopathy. Using RNA transcripts as the source, TCR beta CDR3 regions were amplified. HTBI primers were employed in a first-round RT-PCR of the TCR CDR3. From the multiplex PCR reads, TCRdb called clonotypes with MiXCR, one entry per CDR3 protein. This table has about 690,000 distinct CDR3 sequences, approximately 15% appearing once. Sequencing used blood. The receptor source for this set is a man in his forties or fifties with Graves' hyperthyroidism.

This clonotype was seen a few times. This chain joins TRBV7-9 and TRBJ1-4; TRBD1 matches 9 bases. The J segment lost 6 bases and the V segment lost 8 bases, leaving 4 bases of the junction unmatched. CDR1 and CDR2 from the germline V gene are SEHNR and FQNEAQ (reference sequence). This CDR3 region has 13 residues. The CDR3 DNA reads TGTGCCAGCTCCCGGGACAGGGATGAAAAACTGTTTTTT. Amino acids: CASSRDRDEKLFF.

There are many counts of this clonotype. The chain couples TRBV5-1 to TRBJ2-3; tentatively, D is TRBD2 (6 bases). Germline-derived CDR1 and CDR2 are SGHRS and YFSETQ. With 0 bases removed from V and 2 bases from J, the gap between germline ends came to 13 bases. CDR3 length: 16 amino acids. The CDR3 here is CASSLAEGRFTDTQYF. CDR3 in DNA: TGCGCCAGCAGCTTGGCGGAGGGGAGGTTCACAGATACGCAGTATTTT.

This clonotype was seen just once. A clone one base away is much larger, so this may be a read error. The V gene is TRBV10-3, the J gene TRBJ2-7; tentatively, D is TRBD1 or TRBD2 (5 bases each). This CDR3 is 14 amino acids long. The V end lost 3 bases, the J end lost 2 bases, and 11 bases lay between the germline ends. The germline CDR1 and CDR2 sequences are ENHRY and SYGVKD. CDR3 protein: CAISDGDLTYEQYF. The CDR3, as DNA: TGTGCCATCAGTGACGGGGACCTGACCTACGAGCAGTACTTC.

A few counts support this clonotype. This chain uses TRBV28 with TRBJ2-6; 9 bases map to TRBD1. Trimming removed 5 bases from V and 0 bases from J; junction bases left unmatched: 20. The CDR3 is made up of 22 amino acids. Germline V gives CDR1 MDHEN, CDR2 SYDVKM. The CDR3 sequence is CASSLGRRTGTGTPSGANVLTF. The CDR3 coding sequence is TGTGCCAGCAGTCTAGGGCGTCGAACCGGGACAGGGACCCCCTCTGGGGCCAACGTCCTGACTTTC.

This clonotype was seen once. J is TRBJ1-4 and V is TRBV20-1; a weak D match, TRBD1 (5 bases). This CDR3 has 14 residues. The V gene lost 5 bases and the J gene lost 2 bases, with 12 bases spanning the gap. Per the germline V gene, CDR1 is DFQATT and CDR2 is SNEGSKA (reference sequence). CDR3 nucleotides: TGCAGTGCTGAAGGGGTGACGACTAATGAAAAACTGTTTTTT. The encoded protein is CSAEGVTTNEKLFF.

This clonotype was seen at least ten times. The chain carries TRBV6-1 and TRBJ2-7; D call uncertain. Germline lookup yields CDR1 MNHNS and CDR2 SASEGT. The length of the CDR3 is 13 residues. Between the trimmed V and J ends, which lost 7 bases and 0 bases, there was a span of 10 bases. The CDR3 nucleotides read TGTGCCAGCATGCCTCCAAGCTCCTACGAGCAGTACTTC. This translates into CASMPPSSYEQYF.

This rearrangement joins TRBV4-1 to TRBJ2-1; 10 positions agree with TRBD2. Germline CDR1 is MGHRA and CDR2 is YSYEKL. CDR3 size: 15 residues. V dropped 4 bases and J dropped 7; count of bases not matched to a gene: 7. The CDR3 reads CASSPLAGVLNEQFF. The CDR3 DNA is TGCGCCAGCAGCCCTCTAGCGGGAGTGCTAAATGAGCAGTTCTTC.